Sequencing of this T cell receptor (beta chain) was carried out in a study of cytomegalovirus exposure and HLA in healthy donors. Study-level background: Researchers previously reported finding fewer than 140 million unique TCR beta sequences from 170 million or so T cells.

Broader study findings: Analysis was performed later, and it showed HLA-associated TCR beta chains to be more clonally expanded than equally common others.

13 Jbeta primers and 60 Vbeta primers were used for the PCR. Assay: immunoSEQ multiplex PCR; the TCRdb copy retains only in-frame clones and omits some. The table includes approximately 220,000 clones, roughly 82% detected once. As regards this clone: Antigen unknown.

Looked up from germline, CDR1 is SGHRS and CDR2 is YFSETQ. The CDR3 is 15 residues long. J lost 1 base, V lost 4 bases, and 7 bases had no gene match. Sample: PBMCs. The chain recombines TRBV5-1 with TRBJ2-5; TRBD2 matches at 7 bases. The TCR was taken from a man aged 35-49 years in good health and CMV-seropositive. The DNA of the CDR3 is TGCGCCAGCAGCGGGGGGGGAAGGGGCCAAGAGACCCAGTACTTC. It yields the protein CASSGGGRGQETQYF.